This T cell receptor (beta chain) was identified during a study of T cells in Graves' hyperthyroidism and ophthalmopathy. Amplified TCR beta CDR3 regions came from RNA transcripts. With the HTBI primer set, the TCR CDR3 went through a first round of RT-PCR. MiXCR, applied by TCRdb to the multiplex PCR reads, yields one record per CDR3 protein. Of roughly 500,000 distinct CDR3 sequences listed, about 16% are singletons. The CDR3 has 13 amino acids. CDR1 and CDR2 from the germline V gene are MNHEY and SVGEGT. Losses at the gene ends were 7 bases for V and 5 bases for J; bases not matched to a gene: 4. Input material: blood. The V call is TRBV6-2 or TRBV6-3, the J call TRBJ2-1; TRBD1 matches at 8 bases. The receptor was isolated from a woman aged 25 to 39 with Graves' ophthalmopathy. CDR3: CASMGQANNEQFF. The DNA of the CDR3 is TGTGCCAGCATGGGACAGGCGAACAATGAGCAGTTCTTC.